The 27 T cell receptor beta chains below come from one sample, sequenced in a study of CD8 T cells in ankylosing spondylitis (dated by TCRdb to about 2017). The method was 5' RACE. Sequenced using an Illumina HiSeq 2500. TCRdb's own reprocessing of the public reads used fastp at Q25 and MiXCR and kept productive beta chains. Every CDR3 protein is listed once, alongside the most common genes and DNA of its rows. This sample is represented by 300,000 to 350,000 distinct CDR3 sequences; roughly 10% of them were singletons. The ten largest clones add up to roughly 9.5% of the sample. The specimen was blood, either unsorted or a sorted T cell fraction (not recorded which). The receptors were sampled from a female donor with ankylosing spondylitis or in good health (not recorded which).

This chain connects TRBV9 to TRBJ1-2; no clear D gene. CDR1 and CDR2 from the germline V gene are SGDLS and YYNGEE. The ends were cut back, 7 bases at V and 3 bases at J, with 16 bases in the middle. The CDR3 has 14 amino acids. The CDR3 DNA reads TGTGCCAGCCGCAATAGCGCCTCTCACTATGGCTACACCTTC. Its translation is CASRNSASHYGYTF.

The CDR3 nucleotides are TGTGCCACCAGCAGAGCGGGGGCCGAAACCTACGAGCAGTACTTC. Translating gives CATSRAGAETYEQYF. The chain has TRBV24-1 and TRBJ2-7, with 8 bases aligning to TRBD2. The CDR3 extends over 15 amino acids. Per germline, CDR1 KGHDR and CDR2 SFDVKD. The ends lost 7 bases at V and 2 bases at J; junction bases unmatched: 9.

This clonotype has ten or more counts. This CDR3 reads CASATGGATNEQFF. DNA of the CDR3: TGTGCCAGCGCAACTGGGGGGGCTACCAATGAGCAGTTCTTC. The chain combines TRBV12-3 or TRBV12-4 with TRBJ2-1; the D gene is possibly TRBD2 (7 bases). The V gene lost 8 bases and the J gene lost 6 bases, with 17 bases spanning the gap. This CDR3 has 14 amino acids.

V gene TRBV6-1 combines with J gene TRBJ2-5, with TRBD1 as a possible D gene (5 bases). CDR1 is MNHNS and CDR2 is SASEGT in the germline V gene. V lost 5 bases to trimming and J lost 2 bases, with 9 bases between them. The CDR3 contains 13 residues. CDR3 bases: TGTGCCAGCAGTATTAGACAGCAAGAGACCCAGTACTTC. Translating gives CASSIRQQETQYF.

V gene TRBV10-3 combines with J gene TRBJ1-1, with D perhaps TRBD1 (6 bases). Per germline, CDR1 ENHRY and CDR2 SYGVKD. V lost 7 bases and J 0 bases, leaving 9 bases between the germline ends. The CDR3 is 13 amino acids. In DNA form, the CDR3 reads TGTGCCATCACGGGACATTTGAACACTGAAGCTTTCTTT. Translating it yields CAITGHLNTEAFF.

Comment on this clonotype: Possible read error: a much larger clone is one base away. The chain carries TRBV7-2 and TRBJ1-1; TRBD1 is a possible D gene (5 bases). V dropped 7 bases and J dropped 4 bases, with 13 bases sitting between them. The CDR3 runs 13 residues. The germline V gene encodes CDR1 SGHTA and CDR2 FQGNSA. DNA for the CDR3: TGTGCCAGCATGTTACAGGAAGGCACTGAAGCTTTCTTT. Translating it yields CASMLQEGTEAFF.

In its sample, this clonotype was seen a few times. This chain joins TRBV20-1 and TRBJ2-5; 10 bases fit TRBD2. V was pared by 0 bases and J by 1 base, with 2 bases of the junction left unmatched. Germline V gives CDR1 DFQATT, CDR2 SNEGSKA (reference sequence). The CDR3 spans 15 residues. The CDR3 DNA follows: TGCAGTGCTAGAGATGGACTAGCGGCCCAAGAGACCCAGTACTTC. This codes for CSARDGLAAQETQYF.

This clonotype was counted at least ten times. The rearrangement joins TRBV5-6 to TRBJ2-7; no reliable D call. CDR1 is SGHDT and CDR2 is YYEEEE in the germline V gene. The CDR3 length is 15 residues. Deletions cut 4 bases from V and 1 base from J, with 15 bases between. This chain's CDR3 is CASSPGGGQSYEQYF. In DNA, the CDR3 is TGTGCCAGCAGCCCCGGCGGCGGTCAGTCCTACGAGCAGTACTTC. The variable domain in full, with the rest retrieved from reference TRBV5-6 and TRBJ2-7, is DAGVTQSPTHLIKTRGQQVTLRCSPKSGHDTVSWYQQALGQGPQFIFQYYEEEERQRGNFPDRFSGHQFPNYSSELNVNALLLGDSALYLCASSPGGGQSYEQYFGPGTRLTVT.

There are many counts of this clonotype. This rearrangement joins TRBV7-2 to TRBJ2-5; no clear D gene. Germline V gene data show CDR1 as SGHTA and CDR2 as FQGNSA. The CDR3 consists of 11 residues. V was clipped by 7 bases and J by 4 bases, with 7 bases between them. The chain's CDR3 is CASKMAETQYF. The CDR3 nucleotides read TGTGCCAGCAAAATGGCAGAGACCCAGTACTTC.

This clonotype has at least ten counts. The chain carries TRBV5-1 and TRBJ2-7; D might be TRBD1 (5 bases). Trimming pared 0 bases from V and 0 bases from J, leaving 10 bases between. The germline gives CDR1 SGHRS, CDR2 YFSETQ. The CDR3 is 15 amino acids. The CDR3 is CASSLESGISYEQYF. The CDR3 nucleotides are TGCGCCAGCAGCTTGGAATCAGGGATCTCCTACGAGCAGTACTTC.

The sample holds a few counts of this clonotype. The chain couples TRBV18 to TRBJ2-7; possible D gene TRBD1, 5 bases. The CDR3 is 15 amino acids. The V and J ends lost 2 bases and 0 bases respectively, with 11 bases between them. CDR1 and CDR2 from the germline V gene are KGHSH and LQKENI. As DNA, the CDR3 is TGTGCCAGCTCACCATCGGACATCATCTCCTACGAGCAGTACTTC. Amino acids: CASSPSDIISYEQYF.

This clonotype was seen ten or more times. V is TRBV12-3 or TRBV12-4 and J is TRBJ2-3; weak D call: TRBD2 (5 bases). The V end lost 3 bases, the J end lost 11 bases, and 12 bases lay between the germline ends. CDR3 size: 12 residues. CDR3 residues: CASSLGDVGQYF. The CDR3 DNA reads as TGTGCCAGCAGTTTGGGAGACGTAGGGCAGTATTTT.

This clonotype was counted a few times. At one end the junction does not follow the germline gene, possibly because of a read error. The chain is built from TRBV20-1 and TRBJ2-2; D perhaps matches TRBD2 (5 bases). The CDR3 length is 17 residues. The germline CDR1 and CDR2 sequences are DFQATT and SNEGSKA (reference sequence). DNA of the CDR3: TGCTGTGCTAGAGTCTCGGGAATTCGTACGAACACCGGGGAGCTGTTTTTT. Residues: CCARVSGIRTNTGELFF.

This clonotype was found a few times. The V and J genes are TRBV6-2 or TRBV6-3 and TRBJ2-2; 15 nucleotides agree with TRBD2. This CDR3 contains 18 residues. The V gene end was trimmed by 5 bases and the J gene end by 8 bases; junction bases not matched to a gene: 12. Germline assignment: CDR1 MNHEY and CDR2 SVGEGT. CDR3 DNA sequence: TGTGCCAGCAGTCGAGGACTAGCGGGAGGGCCGTCCCTTGGGGAGCTGTTTTTT. It translates to CASSRGLAGGPSLGELFF.

This clonotype was recorded many times. The gene calls are TRBV5-1 and TRBJ2-1, with no clear D. Germline V gene sequence: CDR1 SGHRS, CDR2 YFSETQ. The CDR3 loop spans 13 amino acids. Trimming left V 2 bases short and J 4 bases short, with 7 bases between. CDR3: CASSFGLYNEQFF. CDR3 DNA: TGCGCCAGCAGCTTCGGGTTGTACAATGAGCAGTTCTTC.

This clonotype showed up many times. V is TRBV15 and J is TRBJ2-2; unclear D gene. This CDR3 is 13 amino acids long. Germline V gene sequence: CDR1 LNHNV, CDR2 YYDKDF (reference sequence). The V and J ends lost 0 bases and 6 bases respectively, with 5 bases between them. The CDR3 nucleotides are TGTGCCACCAGCAGAGAGGGTGCCGGGGAGCTGTTTTTT. This translates into CATSREGAGELFF.

This clonotype was counted at least ten times. The gene calls are TRBV9 and TRBJ2-1, with D possibly being TRBD2 (6 bases). V lost 5 bases to trimming and J lost 10 bases, with 22 bases between them. This CDR3 spans 15 amino acids. Germline V gene lookup returns CDR1 SGDLS and CDR2 YYNGEE. The CDR3 spells CASSVTHRAGKEQFF. The CDR3 nucleotides read TGTGCCAGCAGTGTAACACACCGGGCGGGGAAAGAGCAGTTCTTC.

The table lists this clonotype with a few counts. V gene TRBV5-5 combines with J gene TRBJ2-2, with D unclear. Per germline, CDR1 SGHKS and CDR2 YYEKEE (reference sequence). Deletions cut 2 bases from V and 1 base from J, with 9 bases between. This CDR3 contains 15 residues. This CDR3 is CASSFGIMNTGELFF. The CDR3 DNA reads TGTGCCAGCAGCTTCGGAATAATGAACACCGGGGAGCTGTTTTTT.

The sample holds a few counts of this clonotype. The chain uses TRBV7-9 and TRBJ2-1; D unresolved. The CDR3 runs 15 residues. Trimming shortened V by 1 base and J by 3 bases, and 10 bases separated the two germline ends. Looked up from germline, CDR1 is SEHNR and CDR2 is FQNEAQ (reference sequence). CDR3: CASSLELELYNEQFF. CDR3 DNA: TGTGCCAGCAGCTTAGAACTTGAGCTCTACAATGAGCAGTTCTTC.

Details on this clonotype: This may be a read error: a much more frequent sequence differs by one nucleotide. This sequence joins TRBV20-1 and TRBJ1-2; D gene ambiguous. CDR3 length: 17 amino acids. Germline V lookup: CDR1 DFQATT, CDR2 SNEGSKA (reference sequence). CDR3 DNA sequence: TGCTGTGCTAGAGAGCGCACGGTTGGCCCCAGTAACTATGGCTACACCTTC. Translation: CCARERTVGPSNYGYTF.

This clonotype was observed a few times. The gene calls are TRBV20-1 and TRBJ2-7; D is uncertain. Germline V gives CDR1 DFQATT, CDR2 SNEGSKA (reference sequence). This CDR3 spans 12 amino acids. The V end lost 1 base, the J end lost 0 bases, and 4 bases lay between the germline ends. CDR3 nucleotides: TGCAGTGCTAGAGTTGACTCCTACGAGCAGTACTTC. Protein: CSARVDSYEQYF.

In this sample, this clonotype turned up many times. The genes are TRBV5-8 and TRBJ2-7, with unresolved D. CDR3 size: 14 residues. Per the germline V gene, CDR1 is SGHTS and CDR2 is YDEGEE. V was shortened by 2 bases and J by 3 bases, with 12 bases between the two germline ends. Here the CDR3 reads CASSFGRTFYEQYF. CDR3 DNA: TGTGCCAGCAGCTTCGGTCGCACTTTCTACGAGCAGTACTTC.

This clonotype was counted ten times or more. The chain has TRBV5-6 and TRBJ1-1; D not certain. This CDR3 spans 14 amino acids. The germline V gene encodes CDR1 SGHDT and CDR2 YYEEEE. The V end lost 0 bases, the J end lost 4 bases, and 10 bases lay between the germline ends. CDR3 protein: CASSLAGPSTEAFF. The CDR3 coding sequence is TGTGCCAGCAGCTTGGCCGGCCCCTCCACTGAAGCTTTCTTT.

This clonotype was recorded many times. This chain uses TRBV3-1 with TRBJ2-2, with TRBD2 identical over 7 bases. The V gene's germline CDR1 is LGHDT and CDR2 YNNKEL (reference sequence). The V gene end was trimmed by 2 bases and the J gene end by 7 bases; junction bases not matched to a gene: 7. The CDR3 runs 15 residues. In nucleotides, the CDR3 is TGTGCCAGCAGCCAAAAACTAGCGATAAGCGGGGAGCTGTTTTTT. Protein sequence: CASSQKLAISGELFF.

This clonotype occurred many times. The chain is built from TRBV25-1 and TRBJ1-6; no clear D. Germline V gives CDR1 MGHDK, CDR2 SYGVNS. The CDR3 spans 13 residues. V lost 6 bases and J 7 bases, leaving 10 bases between the germline ends. The CDR3 spells CASREVGNSPLHF. CDR3 nucleotides: TGTGCCAGCAGGGAAGTGGGGAATTCACCCCTCCACTTT.

There are many counts of this clonotype. This chain joins TRBV20-1 and TRBJ2-7, with 15 bases aligning to TRBD2. Trimming cost V 4 bases and J 0 bases; bases outside gene matches: 4. Looked up from germline, CDR1 is DFQATT and CDR2 is SNEGSKA (reference sequence). This CDR3 region has 16 residues. The CDR3 nucleotides are TGCAGTGCTACCGGGACTAGCGGGAGGACCTCCTACGAGCAGTACTTC. Amino acid sequence: CSATGTSGRTSYEQYF.

This clonotype was seen a few times. The CDR3 reads CASSLWDLAQNIQYF. The DNA for the CDR3 is TGTGCCAGCAGCCTTTGGGATTTGGCCCAAAACATTCAGTACTTC. The chain recombines TRBV7-2 with TRBJ2-4; no clear D. In germline, CDR1 is SGHTA, CDR2 FQGNSA. Trimming cost V 5 bases and J 5 bases, with 16 bases left between them. The length of the CDR3 is 15 residues.